These 26 T cell receptor beta chains were all obtained from the same sample, sequenced in a study of cytomegalovirus exposure and HLA in healthy donors listed by TCRdb under 2017. Library creation used the immunoSEQ multiplex PCR assay. What TCRdb holds here is the immuneACCESS table cut down to in-frame rearrangements. Part of the clones is not present; checked against another copy, under half of the missing clones reflect an unresolved V gene, and the others are unexplained. The sample table shows just over 80,000 clones, and roughly 96% are seen once. The top ten clones comprise about 1.3% of the sample. Sequences were obtained from PBMCs. The receptor set was obtained from a woman aged 18-29 years in good health and CMV-seronegative.

V usage is TRBV7-2 and J usage is TRBJ2-3; D gene unclear. V shed 2 bases and J shed 2 bases, with 8 bases lying between them. The CDR3 extends over 14 amino acids. Germline V lookup: CDR1 SGHTA, CDR2 FQGNSA. CDR3 sequence (DNA): TGTGCCAGCAGCTTACAGGCCTTCACAGATACGCAGTATTTT. Translation gives CASSLQAFTDTQYF.

The chain couples TRBV7-2 to TRBJ1-5; a possible D gene is TRBD1 (5 bases). Germline CDR1 and CDR2: SGHTA and FQGNSA. Trimming shortened V by 5 bases and J by 11 bases, and 10 bases separated the two germline ends. This CDR3 has 11 amino acids. The CDR3 sequence: CASSLGGAQHF. The CDR3 DNA reads as TGTGCCAGCAGCCTTGGGGGGGCCCAGCATTTT.

The chain combines TRBV6-5 with TRBJ2-1, with TRBD2 matching over 10 bases. The germline V gene encodes CDR1 MNHEY and CDR2 SVGAGI. CDR3 length: 15 amino acids. With 6 bases clipped from V and 3 bases from J, the junction kept 5 bases outside the gene matches. CDR3: CASRQLAGNYNEQFF. The CDR3 bases are TGTGCCAGCAGACAACTAGCGGGAAACTACAATGAGCAGTTCTTC.

The rearrangement links TRBV6-4 to TRBJ2-3, with TRBD2 matching over 8 bases. Looked up from germline, CDR1 is MRHNA and CDR2 is SNTAGT. V lost 2 bases, J lost 3 bases, and 4 bases stayed unmatched. CDR3 length: 15 residues. The chain's CDR3 is CASSDRGTSTDTQYF. In DNA, the CDR3 is TGTGCCAGCAGTGACCGCGGGACTAGTACAGATACGCAGTATTTT.

In its sample, this clone was seen a few times. The genes are TRBV4-2 and TRBJ1-5; D remains unclear. In germline, CDR1 is LGHNA, CDR2 YNFKEQ. The ends were cut back, 6 bases at V and 1 base at J, with 13 bases in the middle. This CDR3 comprises 15 residues. The CDR3: CASRQKEDSNQPQHF. The DNA for the CDR3 is TGTGCCAGCAGACAAAAGGAGGACAGCAATCAGCCCCAGCATTTT.

The chain has TRBV6-1 and TRBJ2-2; 13 bases are a match to TRBD2. V shed 6 bases and J 4 bases; nucleotides not matched to a gene: 5. There are 16 residues in the CDR3. The V gene's germline CDR1 is MNHNS and CDR2 SASEGT. CDR3 in amino acids: CASSELAGGFTGELFF. The CDR3 DNA sequence: TGTGCCAGCAGCGAACTAGCGGGGGGGTTCACCGGGGAGCTGTTTTTT.

The chain combines TRBV18 with TRBJ2-7; 10 bases agree with TRBD2. With V trimmed by 4 bases and J by 5 bases, 14 bases remained unmatched. The CDR3 runs 17 residues. From germline, CDR1 is KGHSH and CDR2 LQKENI. This chain's CDR3 is CASSRFLSGRALNEQYF. The CDR3 nucleotides read TGTGCCAGCTCACGATTTCTAAGCGGGAGGGCCTTAAACGAGCAGTACTTC.

The rearrangement links TRBV7-2 to TRBJ2-1; D may be TRBD2 (5 bases). CDR1 is SGHTA and CDR2 is FQGNSA in the germline V gene. With 5 bases removed from V and 4 bases from J, the gap between germline ends came to 15 bases. The CDR3 extends over 15 amino acids. The CDR3 loop is CASSPASQSYNEQFF. CDR3 coding DNA: TGTGCCAGCAGCCCCGCTAGCCAATCTTACAATGAGCAGTTCTTC.

This sequence joins TRBV13 and TRBJ2-3, with 7 bases lining up with TRBD1. Germline assignment: CDR1 PRHDT and CDR2 FYEKMQ (reference sequence). The CDR3 has 14 residues. V lost 0 bases, J lost 4 bases, and 1 base stayed unmatched. The CDR3 DNA reads as TGTGCCAGCAGCTTAGGAGGGACAGCAGATACGCAGTATTTT. Its protein is CASSLGGTADTQYF.

The V gene is TRBV5-6, the J gene TRBJ2-7, with 7 nucleotides matching TRBD1. With 0 bases clipped from V and 5 bases from J, the junction kept 5 bases outside the gene matches. From germline, CDR1 is SGHDT and CDR2 YYEEEE. The CDR3 has 14 residues. The CDR3 sequence: CASSLDDRVNEQYF. CDR3 in DNA: TGTGCCAGCAGCTTGGACGACAGGGTCAACGAGCAGTACTTC.

In this sample, this clone turned up once. The CDR3 DNA is TGTGCCAGCAGCTCAGTGCGACAGGGTCCCTACGAGCAGTACTTC. Amino acids: CASSSVRQGPYEQYF. V gene TRBV11-2 combines with J gene TRBJ2-7; 7 bases map to TRBD1. CDR3 length equals 15 residues. From germline, CDR1 is SGHAT and CDR2 FQNNGV. The trim removed 4 bases at V and 2 bases at J, leaving 8 bases unmatched. The full variable domain, completed using reference TRBV11-2 and TRBJ2-7, is EAGVAQSPRYKIIEKRQSVAFWCNPISGHATLYWYQQILGQGPKLLIQFQNNGVVDDSQLPKDRFSAERLKGVDSTLKIQPAKLEDSAVYLCASSSVRQGPYEQYFGPGTRLTVT.

The chain recombines TRBV5-1 with TRBJ2-1; TRBD2 matches at 10 bases. The CDR3 runs 15 residues. Trimming removed 4 bases from V and 4 bases from J; junction bases left unmatched: 5. The V gene's germline CDR1 is SGHRS and CDR2 YFSETQ. The CDR3 reads CASSEGLATYNEQFF. CDR3 nucleotide sequence: TGCGCCAGCAGCGAGGGACTAGCGACGTACAATGAGCAGTTCTTC.

The chain couples TRBV5-6 to TRBJ1-2; 7 bases match TRBD1. The CDR3 has 14 residues. The germline V gene has CDR1 SGHDT and CDR2 YYEEEE. Germline trimming cut 4 bases from V and 8 bases from J; bases unmatched to any gene: 11. This CDR3 reads CASSLEPGGNGYTF. For the CDR3, the DNA is TGTGCCAGCAGCCTGGAGCCAGGGGGGAACGGCTACACCTTC.

The rearrangement links TRBV2 to TRBJ1-4, with 9 bases aligning to TRBD1. The V gene end was trimmed by 2 bases and the J gene end by 3 bases; junction bases not matched to a gene: 4. Germline CDR1 reads SNHLY; CDR2 reads FYNNEI. This CDR3 region has 16 residues. CDR3 DNA: TGTGCCAGCAGTGAAACAGGGGGCTCGCCTAATGAAAAACTGTTTTTT. This translates into CASSETGGSPNEKLFF.

The chain has TRBV28 and TRBJ2-1; 9 nucleotides match TRBD2. V shed 3 bases, J shed 7 bases, and the junction held 4 bases outside the gene matches. Germline assignment: CDR1 MDHEN and CDR2 SYDVKM. The CDR3 loop spans 14 amino acids. The CDR3 sequence is CASSLVAGANEQFF. CDR3 coding DNA: TGTGCCAGCAGTTTGGTAGCGGGAGCTAATGAGCAGTTCTTC.

V gene TRBV30 combines with J gene TRBJ2-1; 7 nucleotides agree with TRBD1. From germline, CDR1 is GTSNPN and CDR2 SVGIG (reference sequence). The CDR3 runs 16 residues. The junction had 9 bases not matched to a gene; V was cut back by 0 bases and J by 4 bases. In DNA form, the CDR3 reads TGTGCCTGGAGTGTACGGGGACAGCTAATATACAATGAGCAGTTCTTC. As protein: CAWSVRGQLIYNEQFF.

V usage is TRBV7-6 and J usage is TRBJ2-7; TRBD1 matches at 7 bases. The CDR3 is made up of 16 amino acids. The J segment lost 2 bases and the V segment lost 0 bases, leaving 7 bases of the junction unmatched. CDR1 is SGHVS, CDR2 FNYEAQ, per germline. The chain's CDR3 is CASSLAQGRVTYEQYF. CDR3 nucleotide sequence: TGTGCCAGCAGCTTAGCACAGGGGCGAGTCACCTACGAGCAGTACTTC.

V usage is TRBV6-5 and J usage is TRBJ2-7, with a weak D call TRBD2 (6 bases). Germline V lookup: CDR1 MNHEY, CDR2 SVGAGI. This CDR3 is 13 amino acids long. V dropped 5 bases and J dropped 3 bases, with 11 bases sitting between them. CDR3 residues: CASSLTGVYEQYF. The CDR3 DNA reads TGTGCCAGCAGTCTGACGGGAGTCTACGAGCAGTACTTC.

The chain is built from TRBV7-8 and TRBJ1-6; D is unresolved. V was cut by 3 bases and J by 8 bases, with 11 bases left in between. Germline V CDR1 and CDR2: SGHVS, FQNEAQ. The CDR3 is made up of 14 amino acids. In DNA, the CDR3 is TGTGCCAGCAGCTTGTCTCAGGCGTATTCACCCCTCCACTTT. Translation gives CASSLSQAYSPLHF.

This rearrangement joins TRBV18 to TRBJ2-7, with 7 bases identical to TRBD1. The CDR3 is made up of 13 amino acids. The trim removed 5 bases at V and 3 bases at J, leaving 4 bases unmatched. Germline V gives CDR1 KGHSH, CDR2 LQKENI. The CDR3 loop is CASSEGAYYEQYF. CDR3 sequence (DNA): TGTGCCAGCTCAGAGGGGGCTTACTACGAGCAGTACTTC.

V usage is TRBV28 and J usage is TRBJ1-1; a possible D gene is TRBD1 (5 bases). CDR3 length: 15 amino acids. In germline, CDR1 is MDHEN, CDR2 SYDVKM. V gave up 7 bases and J gave up 4 bases, with 19 bases separating them. Here the CDR3 reads CASIEAGQAATEAFF. The CDR3 DNA sequence: TGTGCCAGCATAGAAGCAGGGCAGGCTGCCACTGAAGCTTTCTTT.

This sequence joins TRBV5-1 and TRBJ2-1, with 7 bases fitting TRBD2. Unmatched junction bases numbered 6, after V lost 0 bases and J lost 3 bases. CDR1 and CDR2 from the germline V gene are SGHRS and YFSETQ. There are 16 residues in the CDR3. The CDR3 DNA sequence: TGCGCCAGCAGCTTGGGAGCCGCGGGAGTCTACAATGAGCAGTTCTTC. Amino acids: CASSLGAAGVYNEQFF.

This clone has only one observation. The chain carries TRBV5-1 and TRBJ2-3; 9 bases align to TRBD1. The CDR3 loop spans 15 amino acids. CDR1 is SGHRS, CDR2 YFSETQ, per germline. Unmatched junction bases numbered 3, after V lost 4 bases and J lost 0 bases. Written as DNA, the CDR3 is TGCGCCAGCAGCAAGGGACAGGGTAGCACAGATACGCAGTATTTT. It is translated as CASSKGQGSTDTQYF.

This clone was seen once. This chain connects TRBV30 to TRBJ2-5; D is perhaps TRBD2 (6 bases). V gave up 1 base and J gave up 1 base, with 10 bases separating them. The CDR3 length is 14 residues. Per germline, CDR1 GTSNPN and CDR2 SVGIG (reference sequence). The CDR3 loop reads CAWSGAGFQETQYF. The CDR3 DNA follows: TGTGCCTGGAGTGGCGCGGGATTCCAAGAGACCCAGTACTTC.

V usage is TRBV7-2 and J usage is TRBJ1-5; 7 bases are a match to TRBD1. Germline V gene sequence: CDR1 SGHTA, CDR2 FQGNSA. There are 13 residues in the CDR3. V lost 2 bases, J lost 7 bases, and 2 bases stayed unmatched. CDR3 loop: CASSLTGAQPQHF. CDR3 in DNA: TGTGCCAGCAGCTTAACAGGGGCCCAGCCCCAGCATTTT.

This chain connects TRBV19 to TRBJ2-1; 10 nucleotides line up with TRBD2. Germline loops: CDR1 LNHDA, CDR2 SQIVND (reference sequence). The CDR3 totals 24 residues. The V and J ends lost 1 base and 4 bases, in that order; junction bases with no gene match: 28. CDR3 nucleotides: TGTGCCAGTAGTATAGCCCCCGCACTGGCGTGGGCTAGCGGGAGCTCTGGTTTTTACAATGAGCAGTTCTTC. This translates into CASSIAPALAWASGSSGFYNEQFF. Full variable domain (missing parts from reference TRBV19 and TRBJ2-1): DGGITQSPKYLFRKEGQNVTLSCEQNLNHDAMYWYRQDPGQGLRLIYYSQIVNDFQKGDIAEGYSVSREKKESFPLTVTSAQKNPTAFYLCASSIAPALAWASGSSGFYNEQFFGPGTRLTVL.